The present T cell receptor (beta chain) was sequenced within a study of early T cells in non-severe SARS-CoV-2 infection. Study summary: Sequencing of bulk RNA from unsorted whole blood was done, without chain pairing.

TCRdb re-called the 5' RACE reads with MiXCR, one entry per CDR3 protein. In the table there are 75,000 to 100,000 distinct CDR3 sequences, about 15% of which are singletons. The CDR3 is 14 amino acids. Germline lookup yields CDR1 GTSNPN and CDR2 SVGIG (reference sequence). Trimming cost V 2 bases and J 11 bases, with 21 bases left between them. The sample was whole blood. The chain employs TRBV30 and TRBJ1-1; D is uncertain. The source of this sequence is an adult who was a healthcare worker with PCR-confirmed SARS-CoV-2 infection or an uninfected control (not recorded which). The CDR3, as DNA: TGTGCCTGGAGTTATGGATTAAGACCGGGTGAGGCTTTCTTT. Translation gives CAWSYGLRPGEAFF.